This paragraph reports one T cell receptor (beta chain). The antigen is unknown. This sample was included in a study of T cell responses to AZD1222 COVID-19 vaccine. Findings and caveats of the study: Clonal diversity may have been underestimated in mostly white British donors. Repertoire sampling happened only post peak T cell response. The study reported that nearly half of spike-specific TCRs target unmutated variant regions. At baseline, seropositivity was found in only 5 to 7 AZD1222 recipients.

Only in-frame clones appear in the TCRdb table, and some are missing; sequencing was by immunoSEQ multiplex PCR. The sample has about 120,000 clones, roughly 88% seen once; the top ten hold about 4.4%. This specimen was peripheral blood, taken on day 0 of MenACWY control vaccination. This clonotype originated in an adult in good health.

This CDR3 is CASSPGTGPTYEQYV. In DNA, the CDR3 is TGTGCCAGCAGTCCCGGGACAGGGCCTACCTACGAGCAGTACGTC. The chain recombines TRBV6-5 with TRBJ2-7, with 9 bases fitting TRBD1. The J segment lost 2 bases and the V segment lost 5 bases, leaving 7 bases of the junction unmatched. This CDR3 has 15 amino acids. The germline CDR1 and CDR2 sequences are MNHEY and SVGAGI.